This T cell receptor (beta chain) was captured by sequencing in a study of spatial heterogeneity in lung cancer. Study results and caveats: Ubiquitous expanded tumor TCRs were seen in blood more at resection than at follow-up.

This clonotype was counted ten times or more. Its antigen is unknown. Time point given: sample taken at primary tumor resection. Researchers sequenced whole RNA taken from tumor, nontumor lung or frozen PBMC without sorting. TCRdb processed the 5' RACE reads anew with MiXCR; each CDR3 protein has one entry. The profile covers 17,000 or so distinct CDR3 sequences, with around a fifth appearing a single time and under 20% taken by the ten largest. The CDR3 contains 14 residues. Trimming took off 1 base at V and 0 bases at J, with 7 bases between the two ends. CDR1 and CDR2 (germline): DFQATT, SNEGSKA (reference sequence).

The sample in question was PBMCs, obtained at surgery. The chain joins TRBV20-1 to TRBJ1-3; D is unclear. The TCR was taken from a female donor with early-stage non-small cell lung cancer. The CDR3 here is CSARVGSSGNTIYF. The CDR3 DNA follows: TGCAGTGCTAGAGTCGGCAGCTCTGGAAACACCATATATTTT.